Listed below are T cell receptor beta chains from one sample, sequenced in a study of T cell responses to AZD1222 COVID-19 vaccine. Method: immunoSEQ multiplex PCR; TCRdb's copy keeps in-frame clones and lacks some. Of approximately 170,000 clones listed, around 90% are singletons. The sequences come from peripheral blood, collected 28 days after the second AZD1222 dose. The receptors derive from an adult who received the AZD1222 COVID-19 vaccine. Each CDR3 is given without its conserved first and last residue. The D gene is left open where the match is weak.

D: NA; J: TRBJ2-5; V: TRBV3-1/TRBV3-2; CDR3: ASSQGLPRLRETQY
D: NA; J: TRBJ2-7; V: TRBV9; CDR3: ASSVTQRNYEQY
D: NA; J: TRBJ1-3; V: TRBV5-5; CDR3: ASSPRNHRAGSGNTIY
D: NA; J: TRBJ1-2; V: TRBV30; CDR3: AWSPPRVKFYGYT
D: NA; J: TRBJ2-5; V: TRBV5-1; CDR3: ASSLAGRGDQETQY
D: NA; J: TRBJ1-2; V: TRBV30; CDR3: AWSEVAEANYGYT
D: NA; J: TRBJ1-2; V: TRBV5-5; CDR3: ASTLGGATGYT
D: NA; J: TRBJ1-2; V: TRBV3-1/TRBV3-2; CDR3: ASSQDVKGYT
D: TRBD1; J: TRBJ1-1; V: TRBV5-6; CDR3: ASSIRDRGFTEAF
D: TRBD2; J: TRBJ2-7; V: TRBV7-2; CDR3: ASSLALLAGVTSYEQY
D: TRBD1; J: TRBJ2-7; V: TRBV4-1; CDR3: ASSPGTGPSYEQY
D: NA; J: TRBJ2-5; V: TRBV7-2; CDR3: ASIPRAGWETQY
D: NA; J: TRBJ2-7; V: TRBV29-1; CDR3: SARGGSSYEQY
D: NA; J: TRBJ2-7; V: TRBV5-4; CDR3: ASSLGSGRSGRYEQY
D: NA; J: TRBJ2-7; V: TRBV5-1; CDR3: ASSLTGVDSYEQY
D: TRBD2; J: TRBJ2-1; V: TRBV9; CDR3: ASSIVAGAYNEQF
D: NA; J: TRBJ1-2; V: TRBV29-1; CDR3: SVVSESFGYGYT
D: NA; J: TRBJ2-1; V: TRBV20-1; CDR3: SAANYNEQF
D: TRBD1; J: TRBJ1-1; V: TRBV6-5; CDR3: ASRPTGGSEAF
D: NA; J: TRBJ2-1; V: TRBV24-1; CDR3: ATSDRGYEQF
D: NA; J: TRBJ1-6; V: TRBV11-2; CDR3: ASSWGEGFSPLH
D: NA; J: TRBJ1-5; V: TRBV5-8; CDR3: ASSMPHGQPQH
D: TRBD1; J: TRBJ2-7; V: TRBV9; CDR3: ASSLRTGAYEQY
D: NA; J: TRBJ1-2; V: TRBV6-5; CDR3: ASKSQGNYGYT
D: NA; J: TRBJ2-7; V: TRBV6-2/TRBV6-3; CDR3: ASSPTQATFTRYEQY
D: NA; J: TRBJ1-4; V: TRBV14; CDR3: ASSQAGGNEKLF
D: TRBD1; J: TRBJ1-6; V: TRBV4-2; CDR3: ASSQDLLRGLYNSPLH
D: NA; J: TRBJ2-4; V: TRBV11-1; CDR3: ASSPLGLAKNIQY
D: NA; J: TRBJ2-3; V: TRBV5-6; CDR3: ASTSPGARTDTQY
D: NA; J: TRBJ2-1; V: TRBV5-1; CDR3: ASSPPNRDNEQF
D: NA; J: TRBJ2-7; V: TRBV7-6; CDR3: ASSLGAPYEQY
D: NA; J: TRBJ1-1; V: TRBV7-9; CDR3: ASSLLLGKGTEAF
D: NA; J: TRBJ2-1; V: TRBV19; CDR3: ASSMPGRVWVNEQF
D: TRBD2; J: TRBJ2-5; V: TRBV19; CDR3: ASSTDGLAGGRRETQY
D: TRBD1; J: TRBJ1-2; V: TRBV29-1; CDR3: SVGTGYGYT
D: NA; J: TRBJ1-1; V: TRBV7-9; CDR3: ASRVGIMNTEAF
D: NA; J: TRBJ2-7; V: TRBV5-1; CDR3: ASSLGRGTGSGEQY
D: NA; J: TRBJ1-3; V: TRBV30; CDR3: AWTAGTSGNTIY